These T cell receptor beta chains were read from a single sample in a study of T cell changes during pregnancy in multiple sclerosis. Data came from immunoSEQ multiplex PCR; TCRdb stores just in-frame clones and leaves some out. This repertoire shows 80,000 to 95,000 clones, over 85% found once; its top ten account for approximately 1.3%. Source: peripheral blood, taken in the third trimester of pregnancy. Every receptor here comes from a female donor in good health, enrolled as a control in a pregnancy study. Each CDR3 is given with its conserved first and last residue. D genes are given only for firm matches. Size is stated for part of the rows, as once, few or many counts, or as a class when the clone is expanded.

clone_size j_call cdr3_length d_call v_call cdr3_aa cdr3_nt
NA TRBJ2-3 15 TRBD2 TRBV27 CASSALAGATDTQYF TGTGCCAGCAGTGCTCTAGCGGGGGCCACAGATACGCAGTATTTT
NA TRBJ1-1 15 TRBD1 TRBV6-5 CASSGTGRKNTEAFF TGTGCCAGCAGTGGGACAGGGCGGAAGAACACTGAAGCTTTCTTT
NA TRBJ2-2 17 TRBD2 TRBV5-1 CASRGLAEGTKAGELFF TGCGCCAGCCGGGGACTAGCGGAGGGCACCAAGGCCGGGGAGCTGTTTTTT
once TRBJ2-7 15 NA TRBV19 CASRVQNSVSYEQYF TGTGCCAGTAGAGTACAGAACTCGGTCTCCTACGAGCAGTACTTC
NA TRBJ2-1 14 NA TRBV2 CASTEGHREDEQFF TGTGCCAGCACCGAGGGACATCGGGAGGATGAGCAGTTCTTC
NA TRBJ1-2 14 NA TRBV4-1 CASSPPGRELGYTF TGCGCCAGCAGCCCCCCGGGCAGGGAATTGGGCTACACCTTC
NA TRBJ1-3 12 NA TRBV2 CARRGAPNTIYF TGTGCCAGACGGGGGGCCCCTAACACCATATATTTT
NA TRBJ2-5 14 NA TRBV9 CASSVDYHRETQYF TGTGCCAGCAGCGTAGACTACCACCGAGAGACCCAGTACTTC
NA TRBJ2-5 18 NA TRBV7-9 CASSLAQDSIGSVETQYF TGTGCCAGCAGCTTAGCGCAGGACAGTATAGGATCGGTGGAGACCCAGTACTTC
NA TRBJ2-3 15 TRBD2 TRBV7-9 CASSLRAGATDTQYF TGTGCCAGCAGCCTTCGAGCGGGAGCCACAGATACGCAGTATTTT
NA TRBJ2-7 15 TRBD1 TRBV7-2 CASSPWGQSSYEQYF TGTGCCAGCAGCCCCTGGGGACAGTCCTCCTACGAGCAGTACTTC
NA TRBJ2-1 14 TRBD1 TRBV9 CASSSRTGTNEQFF TGTGCCAGCAGCTCGCGGACAGGTACCAATGAGCAGTTCTTC
NA TRBJ1-2 14 TRBD1 TRBV7-2 CASSLRQGAYGYTF TGTGCCAGCAGCTTGAGACAGGGGGCCTATGGCTACACCTTC
NA TRBJ2-7 11 NA TRBV19 CASGGWSEQYF TGTGCCAGTGGCGGGTGGAGCGAGCAGTACTTC
NA TRBJ1-1 14 NA TRBV7-2 CASSLGGGDTEAFF TGTGCCAGCAGCTTAGGAGGAGGGGACACTGAAGCTTTCTTT
NA TRBJ2-5 14 TRBD2 TRBV7-2 CASSGAGWEETQYF TGTGCCAGCAGCGGAGCGGGATGGGAAGAGACCCAGTACTTC